Listed here is a single TCR beta chain. Assay: immunoSEQ multiplex PCR; the TCRdb copy retains only in-frame clones and omits some. The sample lists 100,000 to 150,000 clones; 90% were seen once. This entry belongs to a study of control samples from healthy donors and cancer patients. This CDR3 contains 14 residues. V was shortened by 5 bases and J by 9 bases, with 19 bases between the two germline ends. Germline V CDR1 and CDR2: LNHDA, SQIVND (reference sequence). This receptor was obtained from a man between 40 and 49 years old in good health. Sequencing was carried out using blood. The V and J genes are TRBV19 and TRBJ2-5; D is uncertain. CDR3 sequence: CASSPGSVPRAQYF. The CDR3 nucleotides read TGTGCCAGTAGTCCGGGTTCAGTCCCAAGAGCCCAGTACTTC.